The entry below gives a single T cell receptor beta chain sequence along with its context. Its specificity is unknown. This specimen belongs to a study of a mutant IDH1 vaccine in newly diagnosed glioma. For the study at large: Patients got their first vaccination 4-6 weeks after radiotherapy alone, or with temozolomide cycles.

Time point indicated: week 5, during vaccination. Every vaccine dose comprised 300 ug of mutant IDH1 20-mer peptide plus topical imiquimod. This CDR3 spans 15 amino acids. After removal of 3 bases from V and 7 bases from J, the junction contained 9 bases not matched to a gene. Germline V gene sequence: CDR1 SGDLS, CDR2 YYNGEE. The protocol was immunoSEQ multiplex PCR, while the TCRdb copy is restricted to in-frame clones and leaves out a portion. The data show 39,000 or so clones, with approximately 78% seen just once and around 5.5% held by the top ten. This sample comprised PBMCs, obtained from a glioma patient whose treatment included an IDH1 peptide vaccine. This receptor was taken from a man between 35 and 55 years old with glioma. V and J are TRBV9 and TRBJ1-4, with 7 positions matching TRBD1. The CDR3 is CASSAQGGLGEKLFF. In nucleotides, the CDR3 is TGTGCCAGCAGCGCCCAAGGGGGCCTTGGTGAAAAACTGTTTTTT.